The sequence of this T cell receptor (beta chain) was determined in a study of T-cell memory formation after mild COVID-19. The CDR3 loop spans 14 amino acids. After removal of 5 bases from V and 5 bases from J, the junction contained 4 bases not matched to a gene. CDR1 and CDR2 (germline): SGHTA, FQGNSA. TCRdb reprocessed the 5' RACE reads with MiXCR, giving one entry per CDR3 protein. The sample records about 210,000 distinct CDR3 sequences, roughly a tenth being singletons. The chain combines TRBV7-2 with TRBJ1-4; TRBD1 aligns across 8 bases. The receptor was isolated from a man younger than 35 who had mild COVID-19 (a few samples of this study predate the infection). Cell type and time point are not known. Sequencing was carried out using PBMCs or a T cell subset sorted from them (not recorded which). The CDR3 is CASSLDRANEKLFF. The DNA for the CDR3 is TGTGCCAGCAGCCTGGACAGGGCAAATGAAAAACTGTTTTTT.